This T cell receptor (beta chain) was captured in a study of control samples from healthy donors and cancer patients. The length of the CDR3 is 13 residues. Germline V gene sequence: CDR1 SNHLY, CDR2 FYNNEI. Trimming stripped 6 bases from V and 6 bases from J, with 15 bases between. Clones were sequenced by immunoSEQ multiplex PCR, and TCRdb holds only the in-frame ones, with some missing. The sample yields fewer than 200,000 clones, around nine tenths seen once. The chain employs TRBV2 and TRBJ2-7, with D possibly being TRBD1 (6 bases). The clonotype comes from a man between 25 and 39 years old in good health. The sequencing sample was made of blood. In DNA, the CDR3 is TGTGCCAGCAGCGAATACAGGGCGGGCGAGCAGTACTTC. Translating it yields CASSEYRAGEQYF.